The present TCR beta chain was sequenced within a study of identical twins. The study's findings and limits: Out-of-frame sharing of TCR alpha in monozygotic twins was underestimated by models. Surplus twin overlap in beta out-of-frame sequences was less pronounced. Analyses based on zero insertions could be partly confounded by invariant MAIT and iNKT cells. Out-of-frame alpha sequences that twins shared showed excess low generation probability.

MiXCR was run by TCRdb on the 5' RACE reads, yielding one entry per CDR3 protein. The data contain 350,000 or so distinct CDR3 sequences, about 9% of them singletons. The V gene lost 8 bases and the J gene lost 1 base, with 9 bases spanning the gap. This CDR3 is 12 amino acids long. Notes on this clonotype: Its antigen is as yet unknown.

Sequenced material: naive T cells sorted from blood. This clonotype was obtained from a woman between 50 and 59 years old in good health. This chain uses TRBV12-3 or TRBV12-4 with TRBJ2-7; D gene ambiguous. CDR3 nucleotides: TGTGCCAGCTCAGGCATATCCTACGAGCAGTACTTC. This encodes CASSGISYEQYF.